Listed here is a single T cell receptor (beta chain). The specificity of this receptor is unknown. Base qualities are not provided; no much larger clone lies one nucleotide away. The donors were healthy, HIV-negative adults with no recently reported acute infections or vaccinations. All donors were Caucasian adults living in Nashville, Tennessee, USA. CD4+ T cells were enriched through magnetic negative selection, after which naive cells were positively selected on CD45RA and the remaining negative fraction served as the memory subset. After blood collection by leukapheresis, PBMCs were isolated using Ficoll-Histopaque density gradient centrifugation and then cryopreserved in the vapor phase of liquid nitrogen. Analytical flow cytometry was used to check the purity and quantity of every magnetically sorted T cell population. From each sorted fraction, genomic DNA was isolated and quantified by UV absorbance on a Nanodrop 2000c.

The sample comes from a study of shared clonotypes between healthy human individuals (dated by TCRdb to about 2020). For the study in its entirety: The cohort comprised a couple of women and a few men aged 18 to 49 years. Per donor, three plates each were used for CD4 naive and CD4 memory, two for CD8 naive, and one for CD8 memory. To estimate repertoire size and how much clonotype sharing occurs between individuals, the study deeply sequenced the blood TCR repertoires of about five healthy adults. Libraries were prepared and TCR repertoires were sequenced by different laboratories using diverse techniques, in order to increase sequencing depth and limit assay-specific biases. Each donor's leukapheresis produced roughly between about 0.9 and 9.5 billion PBMCs.

The CDR3 runs 12 residues from the cysteine to the phenylalanine. This entry keeps only the CDR3 DNA: 36 bases, framed from base 1. V drops 8 bases and J drops 7 bases, leaving 9 bases in between. Taken from the germline V gene, the CDR1 and CDR2 loops are MNHEY and SVGAGI. The paper as a whole reports these results and caveats: Compared with non-shared clonotypes, the clonotypes found in all four sorted-subset donors had higher generation probabilities. Across four donors, around 5% of naive CD4, approximately 4% of naive CD8, roughly 2.3% of memory CD4, and 0.4% to 0.45% of memory CD8 clonotypes were shared. Naive subsets generally had larger estimated clonotype richness than memory subsets. Sampling was restricted to blood, and TCR repertoires in tissues likely differ from the TCR repertoires found in blood. The genetic and exposure-history diversity represented was limited by the small number of donors. Rarefaction of sorted-subset datasets indicated incomplete sequencing despite the large sequencing depth. Pairwise subsampling indicated that sequencing depth was expected to affect the degree of clonotype sharing among donors.

TCR CDR3 regions were amplified from genomic DNA by multiplex PCR using the deep immunoSEQ assay. For each cell subset, the extracted genomic DNA was distributed evenly across all wells of several immunoSEQ 96-well plates, and each plate served as one replicate. Each replicate PCR for sorted subsets received approximately 200 ng genomic DNA, equal to 28,000 or so T cell genomes. Purified libraries were quantified with a Qubit 3.0 fluorometer, sized on a Bioanalyzer 2100, and re-quantified with the KAPA Library Quantification kit. Every immunoSEQ 96-well plate was sequenced on a dedicated single-read 150-cycle Illumina NextSeq 550 flow cell. On the study's bioinformatics: The immunoSEQ output contained only junctional sequences without quality scores, so filtering could not match that applied to full-length reads. To assign V/J genes and CDR3, sequences were annotated using PyIR, a Python wrapper for IgBLAST v1.9, with IMGT germline references. Reads were removed for weak V/J assignments (E-value above 1e-6), missing CDR3, stop codons, out-of-frame junctions, or ambiguous translated residues. A V3J clonotype was defined by an identical inferred V gene, J gene, and CDR3 amino acid sequence. The percentage overlap between two repertoires was calculated by dividing the number of shared unique clonotypes by the size of the smaller repertoire. RTK rarefaction, the Chao1 estimator, and Recon v2.1 estimates of unobserved clonotypes were used to assess repertoire richness. Generation probabilities were computed with OLGA for all TCRbeta clonotypes obtained by the gDNA method from a handful of donors. TCRdb retrieved this table from immuneACCESS and kept in-frame rearrangements only. Not all clones are present; in checked studies, unresolved V genes account for under half, and no reason is known for the remainder. Clone size and the V and J calls come from that table; the DNA yielded D and trimming. The sample table holds 950,000 to 1,100,000 clones, of which under 80% were seen once. The ten largest clonotypes hold about 1.4% of the sample.

The TCR sequence derives from a man between 18 and 29 years old in good health. This receptor chain uses TRBV6-5 and TRBJ1-6; the D gene cannot be resolved reliably. Sequenced material: memory CD4+ T cells sorted from blood. Read against the paper, the sample's cell subset or site label means: CD45RA-negative fraction. The CDR3 loop reads CASGYKNSPLHF. Here is the DNA: TGTGCCAGCGGATACAAAAATTCACCCCTCCACTTT.